Below, one T cell receptor beta chain is given with its context. Per germline, CDR1 SGHDT and CDR2 YYEEEE. The V segment lost 0 bases and the J segment 5 bases; nucleotides outside the gene matches: 6. The CDR3 totals 17 residues. Assay used: immunoSEQ multiplex PCR; TCRdb lists only in-frame clones, some missing. The repertoire holds some 250,000 clones, roughly 91% seen once, with 0.75% to 1% in the top ten. The sample is drawn from a study of blood T cell repertoires in COVID-19. Study summary: Samples of COVID-19 (acute and convalescent) were obtained from the United States, Italy and Spain. From T cells, B-cell-depleted T cells, or PBMCs came the material, which was cDNA or gDNA.

Sequencing was done on a sample of peripheral blood. The chain combines TRBV5-6 with TRBJ2-2; 11 bases align to TRBD2. The clonotype originates from a woman aged 40 to 50 who had recovered from COVID-19. The CDR3 sequence is CASSLAGTSGLTGELFF. In DNA form, the CDR3 reads TGTGCCAGCAGCTTGGCCGGGACTAGCGGTTTAACCGGGGAGCTGTTTTTT.